The 18 T cell receptor beta chains given below trace back to one sample, sequenced in a study of T cell repertoires in cytomegalovirus infection. From the reads, TCRdb called clonotypes with MiXCR, one entry per CDR3 protein. This table holds under 350,000 distinct CDR3 sequences, around 10% found once. The specimen sequenced was PBMCs. These receptors were collected from a human donor in good health (CMV status not recorded). Some clones in this sample may be carry-over from other donors' samples.

The V and J genes are TRBV6-2 or TRBV6-3 and TRBJ2-7; D is possibly TRBD2 (6 bases). The CDR3 has 15 amino acids. Trimming pared 6 bases from V and 0 bases from J, leaving 15 bases between. In germline, CDR1 is MNHEY, CDR2 SVGEGT. CDR3 sequence: CASRPGTSSSYEQYV. DNA of the CDR3: TGTGCCAGCAGACCCGGGACTTCTAGCTCCTACGAGCAGTACGTC.

Ten or more counts support this clonotype. The chain is built from TRBV28 and TRBJ1-1; weak D call: TRBD1 (5 bases). Germline CDR1 MDHEN, CDR2 SYDVKM. Between the trimmed V and J ends, which lost 7 bases and 2 bases, there was a span of 17 bases. The CDR3 covers 15 residues. This chain's CDR3 is CASIAGGAGNTEAFF. CDR3 coding DNA: TGTGCCAGCATCGCCGGGGGTGCGGGAAACACTGAAGCTTTCTTT.

This clonotype showed up many times. The CDR3 loop reads CASNFPGQIYGYTF. The CDR3 region has the DNA TGTGCCAGCAACTTTCCGGGACAGATCTATGGCTACACCTTC. The chain recombines TRBV28 with TRBJ1-2; 7 bases are shared with TRBD1. The CDR3 is 14 residues long. V lost 7 bases, J lost 4 bases, and 9 bases stayed unmatched. Per the germline V gene, CDR1 is MDHEN and CDR2 is SYDVKM.

This clonotype was counted at least ten times. V is TRBV7-2 and J is TRBJ2-2, with no clear D. The ends were cut back, 5 bases at V and 6 bases at J, with 4 bases in the middle. The CDR3 runs 11 residues. Per germline, CDR1 SGHTA and CDR2 FQGNSA. The CDR3, as DNA: TGTGCCAGCAGCGAGTCCGGGGAGCTGTTTTTT. This sequence encodes CASSESGELFF. The entire variable domain, with the rest obtained from reference TRBV7-2 and TRBJ2-2, is as follows: GAGVSQSPSNKVTEKGKDVELRCDPISGHTALYWYRQSLGQGLEFLIYFQGNSAPDKSGLPSDRFSAERTGGSVSTLTIQRTQQEDSAVYLCASSESGELFFGEGSRLTVL.

This clonotype has ten or more counts. This chain joins TRBV6-1 and TRBJ1-6, with D maybe TRBD1 (5 bases). The V gene's germline CDR1 is MNHNS and CDR2 SASEGT. Trimming took off 3 bases at V and 7 bases at J, with 10 bases between the two ends. This CDR3 region has 14 residues. The CDR3 nucleotides read TGTGCCAGCAGTGACGCCGGGGGAAATTCACCCCTCCACTTT. This translates into CASSDAGGNSPLHF.

This clonotype was counted many times. The chain uses TRBV7-2 and TRBJ2-2; 10 nucleotides line up with TRBD2. The ends lost 2 bases at V and 7 bases at J; junction bases unmatched: 13. Germline loops: CDR1 SGHTA, CDR2 FQGNSA. CDR3 length: 18 amino acids. The chain's CDR3 is CASSLSPSGGRGGGELFF. Here the CDR3 DNA reads TGTGCCAGCAGCTTATCACCTAGCGGGGGACGAGGGGGCGGGGAGCTGTTTTTT.

This clonotype was recorded at least ten times. The gene calls are TRBV6-1 and TRBJ2-1; D uncertain. Germline CDR1 is MNHNS and CDR2 is SASEGT. The CDR3 is 14 amino acids. V was trimmed by 8 bases and J by 0 bases, leaving 11 bases between them. CDR3 loop: CASLGRSSYNEQFF. DNA for the CDR3: TGTGCCAGCCTAGGACGGAGCTCCTACAATGAGCAGTTCTTC.

The chain joins TRBV20-1 to TRBJ1-2; tentative D call: TRBD1 (5 bases). V lost 3 bases, J lost 6 bases, and 17 bases lay in between. The CDR3 is made up of 14 amino acids. CDR1 and CDR2 (germline): DFQATT, SNEGSKA (reference sequence). CDR3 sequence reads: CSARVGGRADGYTF. In DNA, the CDR3 is TGCAGTGCTAGGGTTGGGGGGAGAGCCGATGGCTACACCTTC.

The table lists this clonotype with many counts. The genes are TRBV11-3 and TRBJ2-1, with 16 bases identical to TRBD2. The CDR3 runs 19 residues. After removal of 3 bases from V and 10 bases from J, the junction contained 15 bases not matched to a gene. Germline lookup yields CDR1 SGHNT and CDR2 YENEEA. As DNA, the CDR3 is TGTGCCAGCAGCTTCCCCGGGACTAGCGGGGGGGCGGGGGCATGGGAGCAGTTCTTC. It encodes CASSFPGTSGGAGAWEQFF.

In this sample, this clonotype turned up many times. V gene TRBV7-2 combines with J gene TRBJ2-2; D uncertain. The CDR3 runs to 11 residues. Germline V lookup: CDR1 SGHTA, CDR2 FQGNSA. Trimming shortened V by 1 base and J by 7 bases, and 1 base separated the two germline ends. CDR3 sequence: CASSLVGELFF. CDR3 sequence (DNA): TGTGCCAGCAGCTTAGTCGGGGAGCTGTTTTTT.

This clonotype was counted ten times or more. The genes are TRBV6-5 and TRBJ1-5, with D possibly being TRBD1 (5 bases). Trimming took 7 bases from V and 2 from J, leaving 6 bases between them. CDR1 and CDR2 (germline): MNHEY, SVGAGI. CDR3 length: 12 amino acids. CDR3 nucleotides: TGTGCCAGCAAACAGGGCAATCAGCCCCAGCATTTT. Its translation: CASKQGNQPQHF.

The CDR3 sequence: CASSQAVADEQYF. Written as DNA, the CDR3 is TGTGCCAGCAGCCAAGCCGTGGCGGACGAGCAGTACTTC. J is TRBJ2-7 and V is TRBV14; D is ambiguous. Germline V CDR1 and CDR2: SGHDN, FVKESK. The CDR3 is 13 residues long. The V gene lost 1 base and the J gene lost 5 bases, with 9 bases spanning the gap.

The rearrangement joins TRBV9 to TRBJ1-6; possible D gene TRBD1, 5 bases. V was cut by 0 bases and J by 9 bases, with 10 bases left in between. Per the germline V gene, CDR1 is SGDLS and CDR2 is YYNGEE. The CDR3 loop spans 14 amino acids. DNA of the CDR3: TGTGCCAGCAGCGTAGAGGGAAGGGGTTCACCCCTCCACTTT. Amino acids: CASSVEGRGSPLHF. Full variable domain (outside the CDR3, taken from reference TRBV9 and TRBJ1-6): DSGVTQTPKHLITATGQRVTLRCSPRSGDLSVYWYQQSLDQGLQFLIQYYNGEERAKGNILERFSAQQFPDLHSELNLSSLELGDSALYFCASSVEGRGSPLHFGNGTRLTVT.

In its sample, this clonotype was seen a few times. The chain joins TRBV27 to TRBJ2-5; 9 bases agree with TRBD2. Germline-derived CDR1 and CDR2 are MNHEY and SMNVEV (reference sequence). This CDR3 has 14 amino acids. The junction had 13 bases not matched to a gene; V was cut back by 10 bases and J by 7 bases. CDR3 amino acids: CATSETSGPGTQYF. As DNA, the CDR3 is TGTGCCACCTCCGAGACTAGCGGTCCCGGGACCCAGTACTTC.

This clonotype was seen a few times. The rearrangement links TRBV20-1 to TRBJ1-2; 8 positions match TRBD1. The germline V gene has CDR1 DFQATT and CDR2 SNEGSKA (reference sequence). The CDR3 has 14 amino acids. Trimming took 5 bases from V and 1 from J; bases not matched to a gene: 6. CDR3 DNA sequence: TGCAGTGCTGCCCAGGGGGCGGTTAACTATGGCTACACCTTC. Encoded protein: CSAAQGAVNYGYTF.

This clonotype was detected many times. The rearrangement links TRBV12-3 or TRBV12-4 to TRBJ2-2; D could derive from TRBD1 or TRBD2 (5 bases each). Trimming left V 1 base short and J 1 base short, with 7 bases between. The CDR3 is 15 residues long. The CDR3 protein is CASSLGGKNTGELFF. The CDR3 DNA follows: TGTGCCAGCAGTTTAGGGGGGAAGAACACCGGGGAGCTGTTTTTT.

This clonotype was detected ten times or more. The rearrangement uses TRBV7-2 and TRBJ2-2, with D possibly matching TRBD1 (5 bases). The CDR3 is 14 residues long. V lost 1 base to trimming and J lost 7 bases, with 10 bases between them. Germline loops: CDR1 SGHTA, CDR2 FQGNSA. The CDR3 DNA reads as TGTGCCAGCAGCTTAGATTCAGGGATCGGGGAGCTGTTTTTT. Translating it yields CASSLDSGIGELFF.

This clonotype was detected a few times. The chain is built from TRBV20-1 and TRBJ1-4, with D maybe TRBD1 (5 bases). Germline assignment: CDR1 DFQATT and CDR2 SNEGSKA (reference sequence). V gave up 1 base and J gave up 4 bases, with 13 bases separating them. The CDR3 runs to 15 residues. The CDR3 loop is CSARVPGLNNEKLFF. CDR3 sequence (DNA): TGCAGTGCTAGAGTTCCGGGACTCAATAATGAAAAACTGTTTTTT.